This T cell receptor (beta chain) was observed in a study of cytomegalovirus exposure and HLA in healthy donors. As for the study in general: Both the 95 to 150 validation repertoires and the approximately 700 first-cohort repertoires used the same platform, as reported by a later analysis. Study conclusions and caveats: The investigators catalogued about 170 TCR beta chains as cytomegalovirus-associated.

The study drew the donors from its approximately 110-subject validation cohort, separate from the approximately 670-subject first cohort. This clone was picked up one time. The antigen remains unidentified. The protocol was immunoSEQ multiplex PCR, while the TCRdb copy is restricted to in-frame clones and leaves out a portion. The repertoire includes 200,000 to 250,000 clones, around 87% of them detected once, and roughly 2% sits in the top ten. This receptor was obtained from a woman between 18 and 30 years old in good health and CMV-seropositive. The specimen was PBMCs.

CDR3 in amino acids: CASGVGVEGTDTQYF. In DNA, the CDR3 is TGTGCCAGTGGGGTCGGGGTTGAAGGCACAGATACGCAGTATTTT. J is TRBJ2-3 and V is TRBV19; tentative D call: TRBD2 (5 bases). Trimming took off 8 bases at V and 1 base at J, with 16 bases between the two ends. The germline V gene encodes CDR1 LNHDA and CDR2 SQIVND (reference sequence). The CDR3 runs to 15 residues.